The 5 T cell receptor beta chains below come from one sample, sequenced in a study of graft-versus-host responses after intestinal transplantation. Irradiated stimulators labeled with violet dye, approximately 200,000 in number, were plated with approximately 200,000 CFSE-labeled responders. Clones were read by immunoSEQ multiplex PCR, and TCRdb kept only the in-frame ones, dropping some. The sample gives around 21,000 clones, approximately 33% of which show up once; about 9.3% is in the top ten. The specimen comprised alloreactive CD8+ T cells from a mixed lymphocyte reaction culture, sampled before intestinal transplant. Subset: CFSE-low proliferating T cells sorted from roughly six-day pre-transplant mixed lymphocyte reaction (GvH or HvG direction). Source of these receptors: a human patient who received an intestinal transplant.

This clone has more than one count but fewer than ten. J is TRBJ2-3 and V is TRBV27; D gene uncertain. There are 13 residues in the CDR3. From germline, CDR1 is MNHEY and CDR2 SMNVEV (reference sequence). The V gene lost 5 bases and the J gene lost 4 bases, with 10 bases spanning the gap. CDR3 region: CASSISSSDTQYF. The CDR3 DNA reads TGTGCCAGCAGTATCAGTTCTTCAGATACGCAGTATTTT.

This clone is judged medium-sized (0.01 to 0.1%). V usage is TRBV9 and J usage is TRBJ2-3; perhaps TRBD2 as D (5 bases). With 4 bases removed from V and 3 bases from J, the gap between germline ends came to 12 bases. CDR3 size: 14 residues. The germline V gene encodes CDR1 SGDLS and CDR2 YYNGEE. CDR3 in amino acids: CASSIDGDTDTQYF. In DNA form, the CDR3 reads TGTGCCAGCAGCATTGACGGGGATACAGATACGCAGTATTTT.

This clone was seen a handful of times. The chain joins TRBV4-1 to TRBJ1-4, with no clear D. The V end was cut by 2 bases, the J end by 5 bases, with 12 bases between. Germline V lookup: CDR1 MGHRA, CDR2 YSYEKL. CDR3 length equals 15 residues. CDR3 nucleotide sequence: TGCGCCAGCAGCCAAACCCGGACGGCGAATGAAAAACTGTTTTTT. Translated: CASSQTRTANEKLFF.

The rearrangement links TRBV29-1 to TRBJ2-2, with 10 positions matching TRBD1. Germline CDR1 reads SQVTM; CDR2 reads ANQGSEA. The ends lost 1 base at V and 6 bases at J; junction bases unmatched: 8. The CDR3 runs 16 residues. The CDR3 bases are TGCAGCGTTGAAGTTTGGGACAGGGGACTCCCCGGGGAGCTGTTTTTT. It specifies CSVEVWDRGLPGELFF.

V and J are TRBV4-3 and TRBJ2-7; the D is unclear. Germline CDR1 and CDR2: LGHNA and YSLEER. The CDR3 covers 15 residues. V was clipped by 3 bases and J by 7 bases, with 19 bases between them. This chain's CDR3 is CASSHPLGAVREQYF. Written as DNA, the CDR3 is TGCGCCAGCAGCCACCCATTAGGAGCAGTTAGAGAGCAGTACTTC.